This TCR beta chain stems from a study of T cells in Graves' hyperthyroidism and ophthalmopathy (dated by TCRdb to about 2019). In the study overall: Peripheral blood was sampled at the time of initial diagnosis, prior to any treatment. To identify TCR V-J signatures that set the groups apart, the researchers used a discovery cohort of more than 95 patients, made up of around 40 with Graves' ophthalmopathy and about 55 with stable Graves' hyperthyroidism. Prospective prediction of ophthalmopathy was tested in an independent validation cohort consisting of roughly 20 hyperthyroidism patients and more than 15 patients who later progressed to ophthalmopathy. For training and testing, the 100 or so patients in the discovery cohort were randomly divided in a 7:3 ratio. In roughly six Graves' hyperthyroidism patients, the study also compared T-cell repertoires from thyroid tissue with T-cell repertoires from blood. Once sampling was done, hyperthyroidism patients were given methimazole at a starting dose of 30 mg daily, whereas ophthalmopathy patients were given high-dose intravenous methylprednisolone. The paper describes TCR Vbeta CDR3 sequencing of roughly 130 peripheral blood samples, made up of 40 to 45 ophthalmopathy patients, roughly 80 hyperthyroidism patients and 17 progressor patients.

Ten or more counts support this clonotype. Its antigen has not been determined. Qualities for individual bases were not recorded, and no much larger clone is one base off. General conclusions and limits of the study: No statistical method was used to set the sample size in advance, and investigators knew the group allocation. Ophthalmopathy was separated from stable hyperthyroidism by a 13 V-J signature model, with around 90% sensitivity and approximately 84% specificity obtained in cross-validation and 80%/75% obtained in testing. In validation, the model predicted progression to ophthalmopathy a median of 6.5 months before onset, with roughly 71% sensitivity and almost 75% specificity. Most expanded thyroid clonotypes (frequency above 0.001) were also detected in blood, a finding suggesting that blood repertoires may reflect thyroid immune responses.

V is shortened by 1 base, J by 3 bases, and the region joining them spans 16 bases. The CDR3 sequence holds 17 residues, the cysteine and phenylalanine included. Solely the CDR3 DNA is kept, with 51 bases framed from the first base. Reading the germline V gene gives CDR1 SGHTA and CDR2 FQGNSA. Hyperthyroidism patients were aged 18 to 65 years and newly diagnosed, with disease duration of less than 2 months. Exclusion was applied to patients with uncontrolled infections, other autoimmune diseases, pregnancy or lactation. Diagnoses relied on clinical symptoms, serum thyroxine and TRAb, thyroid ultrasound and orbital computed tomography. Blood from progressor patients was collected at the time of first diagnosis with hyperthyroidism, before any ophthalmopathy symptoms had appeared. PBMCs were isolated from approximately 10 ml of fresh peripheral blood by Ficoll-Paque density gradient centrifugation. Patients classed as progressors first received a Graves' hyperthyroidism diagnosis and then went on to develop ophthalmopathy during follow-up. Trizol reagent was used to extract total RNA, and RNA quality was then checked on an Agilent 2100 Bioanalyzer.

The TCR beta CDR3 regions were amplified from the RNA transcripts. For the first round of RT-PCR on the TCR CDR3, the HTBI primer set was used together with the Qiagen OneStep RT-PCR kit. Libraries were constructed in a second round of multiplex PCR, after which size selection and purification were carried out. Libraries were sequenced paired-end with 100 bp reads on an Illumina HiSeq2000. The published analysis was carried out like this. Raw data were processed with SOAPnuke, discarding reads with adapters, uncalled bases, mean Phred below 15, or no exact constant-primer or identifier match. COPE v1.2.5 was used to merge the high-quality paired reads, and each unique nucleotide sequence was defined as a clonotype. MiTCR v1.1 was used to align clonotypes to the IMGT TRBV, TRBD and TRBJ reference segments. Analysis was restricted to V-J combinations with a frequency above 0.0001, which covered 99.2% of repertoires. A TCS score was defined as the ratio of F50 (clonal expansion) to E x V (chaos), with BLOSUM62-based TCRdist applied between CDR3 peptides within each V-J. Welch's t-statistics and random forest reduced 500 to 650 V-J features to 13, which were used in a naive Bayes classifier (R e1071). TCRdb itself trimmed the public reads at Q25 with fastp, ran MiXCR and retained productive beta chains. Merged by CDR3 protein, the rows form single entries marked with the most common genes and DNA. These V and J calls originate from TCRdb's pipeline instead of the authors' own analysis. Counted in this sample were roughly 400,000 distinct CDR3 sequences; about 15% of them appeared once. 25% to 35% of the sample is taken by the ten largest.

Recombination linked TRBV7-2 to TRBJ1-5; matching of 5 bases hints at TRBD1 as the D gene. The specimen sequenced was blood. The clonotype originates from a woman in her late teens or twenties with Graves' hyperthyroidism that later progressed to Graves' ophthalmopathy. The CDR3 sequence is CASSLEPEGLYNQPQHF. Here is the DNA: TGTGCCAGCAGCTTAGAACCCGAGGGACTATACAATCAGCCCCAGCATTTT.